The present T cell receptor (beta chain) was sequenced within a study of early T cells in non-severe SARS-CoV-2 infection. Germline-derived CDR1 and CDR2 are MDHEN and SYDVKM. This CDR3 comprises 14 residues. The V segment lost 7 bases and the J segment 9 bases; nucleotides outside the gene matches: 10. A single record per CDR3 protein comes from TCRdb applying MiXCR to the 5' RACE reads. The sample has tens of thousands of distinct CDR3 sequences, roughly 4% seen once. The V call is TRBV28, the J call TRBJ2-1; TRBD1 agrees at 9 bases. This receptor was taken from an adult who was a healthcare worker with PCR-confirmed SARS-CoV-2 infection or an uninfected control (not recorded which). The material sequenced was whole blood. Here the CDR3 reads CASIPPGQGIEQFF. The CDR3 DNA reads as TGTGCCAGCATTCCCCCGGGACAGGGAATTGAGCAGTTCTTC.